These 19 T cell receptor beta chains originate from one sample sequenced in a study of CD8+ T cells in alopecia areata (dated by TCRdb to 2016 to 2019). Preparation of the library involved the immunoSEQ multiplex PCR assay. To provide template for TCR sequencing, every sample had RNA extracted and reverse transcribed into cDNA. TCRdb re-hosts the immuneACCESS table, in-frame sequences only. Its copies lack some clones; in the studies checked, an unresolved V gene accounts for under half of them, and the cause for the rest is not known. This sample has more than 95,000 clones in its table, and roughly 55% of those were observed once. The top ten constitute around 6% of the sample. The intended sense of this specimen's time point label: about 4 weeks on oral tofacitinib. The label giving this sample's treatment or condition can be read as: oral pan-JAK inhibitor, 5-10 mg twice daily. This sample comprised CD4+ T cells sorted from blood, obtained at week 4, from a patient treated with tofacitinib. Receptors originate from a human donor with alopecia areata.

The chain combines TRBV15 with TRBJ2-1; 14 nucleotides align to TRBD2. Germline values: CDR1 LNHNV, CDR2 YYDKDF (reference sequence). CDR3 size: 17 residues. V shed 0 bases and J 8 bases; nucleotides not matched to a gene: 6. The CDR3 sequence: CATSRDGTGLAGDEQFF. The CDR3 DNA follows: TGTGCCACCAGCAGAGATGGTACGGGACTAGCGGGAGATGAGCAGTTCTTC.

The V gene is TRBV29-1, the J gene TRBJ2-1; 8 nucleotides agree with TRBD1. The germline CDR1 and CDR2 sequences are SQVTM and ANQGSEA. CDR3 length: 13 residues. Germline trimming cut 7 bases from V and 0 bases from J; bases unmatched to any gene: 2. The CDR3 DNA reads TGCAGCGGACAGGGGAGCTCCTACAATGAGCAGTTCTTC. This gives the protein CSGQGSSYNEQFF.

V gene TRBV27 combines with J gene TRBJ2-2; 9 bases map to TRBD2. With V trimmed by 5 bases and J by 7 bases, 20 bases remained unmatched. From germline, CDR1 is MNHEY and CDR2 SMNVEV (reference sequence). The length of the CDR3 is 19 residues. The CDR3 spells CASSPGRIAGGRSDGELFF. Written as DNA, the CDR3 is TGTGCCAGCAGTCCCGGGAGGATTGCGGGAGGGCGCAGTGACGGGGAGCTGTTTTTT.

This chain uses TRBV29-1 with TRBJ1-5, with D unclear. Germline loops: CDR1 SQVTM, CDR2 ANQGSEA. CDR3 length equals 13 residues. Trimming took off 4 bases at V and 0 bases at J, with 7 bases between the two ends. DNA of the CDR3: TGCAGCGTTGGCGGCGATAGCAATCAGCCCCAGCATTTT. Translating it yields CSVGGDSNQPQHF.

The chain joins TRBV25-1 to TRBJ1-2, with 7 bases that match TRBD1. J gave up 8 bases and V 6 bases, and 3 bases lay outside the gene matches. Germline lookup yields CDR1 MGHDK and CDR2 SYGVNS. The CDR3 loop spans 11 amino acids. The CDR3 loop reads CASSRGSGYTF. In DNA form, the CDR3 reads TGTGCCAGCAGCAGGGGGTCCGGCTACACCTTC.

This clone was seen a handful of times. V is TRBV30 and J is TRBJ2-7, with TRBD2 matching over 10 bases. J lost 7 bases, V lost 6 bases, and 9 bases had no gene match. Germline V gene data show CDR1 as GTSNPN and CDR2 as SVGIG (reference sequence). The CDR3 is made up of 13 amino acids. The CDR3 nucleotides read TGTGCCTGTCAGCGGGAGGGCCTGGGGGAGCAGTACTTC. Its protein is CACQREGLGEQYF.

This clone showed up just a few times. The chain links TRBV9 to TRBJ1-4, with D possibly matching TRBD1 (6 bases). Germline-derived CDR1 and CDR2 are SGDLS and YYNGEE. This CDR3 comprises 16 residues. The V end was cut by 0 bases, the J end by 5 bases, with 14 bases between. CDR3 region: CASSVDRGGFNEKLFF. CDR3 coding DNA: TGTGCCAGCAGCGTAGATAGAGGGGGATTCAATGAAAAACTGTTTTTT.

This clone has a single count. The V gene is TRBV10-3, the J gene TRBJ2-3, with D possibly TRBD1 on 6 matching bases. The germline gives CDR1 ENHRY, CDR2 SYGVKD. The CDR3 covers 15 residues. Trimming pared 10 bases from V and 0 bases from J, leaving 17 bases between. The CDR3 nucleotides read TGTGCCACCAAAGTGGACAGTGGAAGCACAGATACGCAGTATTTT. Translating it yields CATKVDSGSTDTQYF.

This rearrangement joins TRBV6-1 to TRBJ2-3, with a tentative D call TRBD2 (5 bases). The CDR3 contains 15 residues. Germline-derived CDR1 and CDR2 are MNHNS and SASEGT. The germline V and J ends were trimmed by 7 bases and 0 bases, with 14 bases remaining between them. The CDR3 bases are TGTGCCAGCACCCCACTAAGCGGTAGCACAGATACGCAGTATTTT. It translates to CASTPLSGSTDTQYF.

This clone has only a few counts. The chain is built from TRBV30 and TRBJ2-2; 7 bases agree with TRBD1. The CDR3 is 14 residues long. CDR1 GTSNPN and CDR2 SVGIG come from the germline V gene (reference sequence). Unmatched junction bases numbered 6, after V lost 4 bases and J lost 4 bases. CDR3 in DNA: TGTGCCTGGACACAAGAGGGGGCCACCGGGGAGCTGTTTTTT. Protein: CAWTQEGATGELFF.

This clone occurred once. The rearrangement uses TRBV29-1 and TRBJ2-1, with 9 bases lining up with TRBD2. The germline V gene has CDR1 SQVTM and CDR2 ANQGSEA. V was pared by 6 bases and J by 5 bases, with 5 bases of the junction left unmatched. This CDR3 region has 13 residues. The CDR3 DNA reads as TGCAGCGTGTGGACTAGCGAGAACAATGAGCAGTTCTTC. Protein product: CSVWTSENNEQFF.

Only a few counts were recorded for this clone. The rearrangement links TRBV5-1 to TRBJ1-1; 8 bases are shared with TRBD1. V dropped 4 bases and J dropped 1; count of bases not matched to a gene: 3. The V gene's germline CDR1 is SGHRS and CDR2 YFSETQ. The CDR3 sequence is 14 residues long. CDR3 loop: CASSAGTGNTEAFF. In nucleotides, the CDR3 is TGCGCCAGCAGCGCCGGGACAGGGAACACTGAAGCTTTCTTT.

The chain has TRBV5-1 and TRBJ2-4; D not resolved. The CDR3 is 19 amino acids. Trimming left V 3 bases short and J 0 bases short, with 22 bases between. Germline-derived CDR1 and CDR2 are SGHRS and YFSETQ. CDR3: CASSSWLRDGDLAKNIQYF. The CDR3 DNA is TGCGCCAGCAGCTCCTGGCTCCGAGACGGTGATCTAGCCAAAAACATTCAGTACTTC. The whole variable domain, remainder taken from reference TRBV5-1 and TRBJ2-4, is KAGVTQTPRYLIKTRGQQVTLSCSPISGHRSVSWYQQTPGQGLQFLFEYFSETQRNKGNFPGRFSGRQFSNSRSEMNVSTLELGDSALYLCASSSWLRDGDLAKNIQYFGAGTRLSVL.

The J gene is TRBJ2-5, the V gene TRBV5-6; D call uncertain. The V end was cut by 0 bases, the J end by 1 base, with 10 bases between. This CDR3 comprises 15 residues. The germline V gene encodes CDR1 SGHDT and CDR2 YYEEEE. The CDR3 sequence is CASSLASGSQETQYF. CDR3 nucleotide sequence: TGTGCCAGCAGCTTGGCCTCTGGAAGCCAAGAGACCCAGTACTTC. Full variable domain (missing parts from reference TRBV5-6 and TRBJ2-5): DAGVTQSPTHLIKTRGQQVTLRCSPKSGHDTVSWYQQALGQGPQFIFQYYEEEERQRGNFPDRFSGHQFPNYSSELNVNALLLGDSALYLCASSLASGSQETQYFGPGTRLLVL.

CDR3 residues: CASSLAVRGTNEQFF. The DNA for the CDR3 is TGTGCCAGCAGCTTGGCCGTCAGGGGGACGAATGAGCAGTTCTTC. This chain joins TRBV5-6 and TRBJ2-1, with 7 positions matching TRBD1. Per the germline V gene, CDR1 is SGHDT and CDR2 is YYEEEE. The CDR3 has 15 residues. The V and J ends lost 0 bases and 7 bases, in that order; junction bases with no gene match: 7.

This clone was detected only a few times. The rearrangement uses TRBV18 and TRBJ1-1, with a weak D call TRBD1 (6 bases). This CDR3 contains 16 residues. Germline V lookup: CDR1 KGHSH, CDR2 LQKENI. Trimming stripped 4 bases from V and 1 base from J, with 16 bases between. CDR3 DNA: TGTGCCAGCTCACAGGACAGCCTCGGGCGGAACACTGAAGCTTTCTTT. Its translation: CASSQDSLGRNTEAFF.

V and J are TRBV9 and TRBJ2-2; 10 bases are a match to TRBD2. The CDR3 loop spans 16 amino acids. CDR1 is SGDLS, CDR2 YYNGEE, per germline. V was pared by 0 bases and J by 4 bases, with 3 bases of the junction left unmatched. The CDR3, as DNA: TGTGCCAGCAGCGTAGGGCCTAGCGGGGGCACCGGGGAGCTGTTTTTT. Protein sequence: CASSVGPSGGTGELFF.

V usage is TRBV28 and J usage is TRBJ1-1; possible D gene TRBD1, 6 bases. V dropped 0 bases and J dropped 8 bases, with 7 bases sitting between them. The CDR3 covers 12 residues. CDR1 and CDR2 from the germline V gene are MDHEN and SYDVKM. DNA of the CDR3: TGTGCCAGCAGTTTATGGGACAGAGAAGCTTTCTTT. Translated: CASSLWDREAFF.

The chain couples TRBV4-2 to TRBJ2-1; TRBD2 matches 15 bases. Germline CDR1 reads LGHNA; CDR2 reads YNFKEQ. Trimming at V came to 4 bases and at J to 9 bases, leaving 10 bases not matched to a gene. This CDR3 spans 17 amino acids. The CDR3 here is CASSRGLAGGLEGEQFF. DNA of the CDR3: TGTGCCAGCAGCCGTGGACTAGCGGGAGGGCTAGAGGGTGAGCAGTTCTTC.